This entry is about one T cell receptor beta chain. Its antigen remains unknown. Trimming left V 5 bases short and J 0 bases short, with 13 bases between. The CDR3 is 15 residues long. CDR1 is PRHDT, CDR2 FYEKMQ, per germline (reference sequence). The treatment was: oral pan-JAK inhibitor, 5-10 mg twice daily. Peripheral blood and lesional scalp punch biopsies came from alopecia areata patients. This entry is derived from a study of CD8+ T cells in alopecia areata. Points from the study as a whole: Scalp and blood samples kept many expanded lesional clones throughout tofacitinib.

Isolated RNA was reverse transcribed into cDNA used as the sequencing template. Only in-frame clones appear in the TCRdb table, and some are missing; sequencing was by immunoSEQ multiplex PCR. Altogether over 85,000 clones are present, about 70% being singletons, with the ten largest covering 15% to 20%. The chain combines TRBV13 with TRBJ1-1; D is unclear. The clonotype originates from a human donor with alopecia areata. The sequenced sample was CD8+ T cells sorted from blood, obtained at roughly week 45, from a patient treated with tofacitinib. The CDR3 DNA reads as TGTGCCAGCAGCCAAGAAAGGCGTATGAACACTGAAGCTTTCTTT. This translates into CASSQERRMNTEAFF.